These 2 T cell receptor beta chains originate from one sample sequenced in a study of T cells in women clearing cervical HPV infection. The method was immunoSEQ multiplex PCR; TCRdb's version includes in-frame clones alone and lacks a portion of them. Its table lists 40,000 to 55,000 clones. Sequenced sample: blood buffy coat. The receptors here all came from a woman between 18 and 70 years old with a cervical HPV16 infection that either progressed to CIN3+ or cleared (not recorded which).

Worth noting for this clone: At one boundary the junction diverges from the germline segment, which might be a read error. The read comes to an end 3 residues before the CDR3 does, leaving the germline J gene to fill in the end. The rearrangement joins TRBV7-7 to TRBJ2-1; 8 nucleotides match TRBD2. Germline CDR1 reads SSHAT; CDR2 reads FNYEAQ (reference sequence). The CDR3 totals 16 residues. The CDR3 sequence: CASSVSPGLGPDEQFF. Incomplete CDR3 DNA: TGTGCTAGCAGCGTCTCACCGGGACTAGGGCCTGATGAG.

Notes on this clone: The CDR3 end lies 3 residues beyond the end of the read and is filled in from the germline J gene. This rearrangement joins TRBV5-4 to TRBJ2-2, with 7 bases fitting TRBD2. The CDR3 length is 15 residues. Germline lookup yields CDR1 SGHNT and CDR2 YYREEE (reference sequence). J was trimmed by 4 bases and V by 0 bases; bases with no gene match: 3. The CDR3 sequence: CASSLAGGGTGELFF. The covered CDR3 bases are TGTGCCAGCAGCTTGGCCGGCGGGGGCACCGGGGAG.